The 27 T cell receptor beta chains below were found in one sample sequenced in a study of blood T cell repertoires in COVID-19. Generated by immunoSEQ multiplex PCR, the TCRdb table keeps only in-frame clones and is missing some. The sample shows about 92,000 clones, 75% to 90% of them seen only once. Sequences were obtained from peripheral blood. The source is a woman over 75 with active or convalescent COVID-19.

This chain connects TRBV28 to TRBJ1-1; D possibly corresponds to TRBD1 (5 bases). V was pared by 7 bases and J by 1 base, with 13 bases between. There are 14 residues in the CDR3. The germline V gene encodes CDR1 MDHEN and CDR2 SYDVKM. The CDR3 DNA reads as TGTGCCAGCACTCAGACAGCCGAGAACACTGAAGCTTTCTTT. This codes for CASTQTAENTEAFF. Using reference TRBV28 and TRBJ1-1 for the parts outside the CDR3, the full variable domain is DVKVTQSSRYLVKRTGEKVFLECVQDMDHENMFWYRQDPGLGLRLIYFSYDVKMKEKGDIPEGYSVSREKKERFSLILESASTNQTSMYLCASTQTAENTEAFFGQGTRLTVV.

This chain links TRBV7-9 with TRBJ2-1, with 11 bases identical to TRBD2. CDR3 length: 15 residues. From germline, CDR1 is SEHNR and CDR2 FQNEAQ (reference sequence). Trimming removed 5 bases from V and 5 bases from J; junction bases left unmatched: 5. The CDR3 coding sequence is TGTGCCAGCAGCCCAGCTAGCGGGAGGAACAATGAGCAGTTCTTC. Protein product: CASSPASGRNNEQFF.

The rearrangement links TRBV4-1 to TRBJ2-5; D call uncertain. The CDR3 runs 17 residues. V was pared by 1 base and J by 5 bases, with 20 bases between. CDR1 and CDR2 from the germline V gene are MGHRA and YSYEKL. In DNA, the CDR3 is TGCGCCAGCAGCCAAGGAGTTACTCCCGCGGTCGCCGAGACCCAGTACTTC. Translated: CASSQGVTPAVAETQYF.

The chain joins TRBV28 to TRBJ1-2, with a possible D match to TRBD1 (5 bases). Germline V gene sequence: CDR1 MDHEN, CDR2 SYDVKM. This CDR3 has 14 amino acids. V was cut by 5 bases and J by 4 bases, with 14 bases left in between. This CDR3 reads CASSPRRTTYGYTF. The CDR3 nucleotides read TGTGCCAGCAGTCCGAGACGGACAACCTATGGCTACACCTTC.

There are a few counts of this clone. The J gene is TRBJ1-2, the V gene TRBV7-3; D remains unclear. The CDR3 totals 13 residues. The germline V and J ends were trimmed by 3 bases and 2 bases, with 7 bases remaining between them. Germline loops: CDR1 SGHTA, CDR2 FQGTGA. CDR3 sequence reads: CASSLGKNYGYTF. CDR3 nucleotide sequence: TGTGCCAGCAGCTTGGGCAAGAACTATGGCTACACCTTC.

The CDR3 region is CATSDWGGAGTDTQYF. The CDR3 DNA reads TGTGCCACCAGTGATTGGGGGGGCGCGGGCACAGATACGCAGTATTTT. The chain recombines TRBV24-1 with TRBJ2-3; the D gene is possibly TRBD2 (7 bases). The CDR3 extends over 16 amino acids. CDR1 and CDR2 (germline): KGHDR, SFDVKD. V was trimmed by 2 bases and J by 1 base, leaving 12 bases between them.

This chain joins TRBV9 and TRBJ2-1, with 7 bases fitting TRBD2. Trimming removed 0 bases from V and 5 bases from J; junction bases left unmatched: 8. The CDR3 is 16 residues long. Germline V gene sequence: CDR1 SGDLS, CDR2 YYNGEE. The CDR3 protein is CASSVAMASGHNEQFF. CDR3 nucleotide sequence: TGTGCCAGCAGCGTAGCTATGGCTAGCGGCCACAATGAGCAGTTCTTC.

V usage is TRBV2 and J usage is TRBJ2-5; TRBD2 matches at 10 bases. The germline V gene has CDR1 SNHLY and CDR2 FYNNEI. The CDR3 covers 13 residues. J gave up 7 bases and V 7 bases, and 6 bases lay outside the gene matches. Here the CDR3 DNA reads TGTGCCAGCACGAGCGGGGGGGCGGGGACCCAGTACTTC. This gives the protein CASTSGGAGTQYF.

The chain is built from TRBV5-6 and TRBJ2-1, with a tentative D call TRBD2 (5 bases). The length of the CDR3 is 11 residues. Germline lookup yields CDR1 SGHDT and CDR2 YYEEEE. V lost 5 bases, J lost 11 bases, and 11 bases lay in between. The CDR3 spells CASSRRAKQFF. DNA for the CDR3: TGTGCCAGCAGTCGGCGGGCCAAGCAGTTCTTC. Complete variable domain (other parts from reference TRBV5-6 and TRBJ2-1): DAGVTQSPTHLIKTRGQQVTLRCSPKSGHDTVSWYQQALGQGPQFIFQYYEEEERQRGNFPDRFSGHQFPNYSSELNVNALLLGDSALYLCASSRRAKQFFGPGTRLTVL.

This clone was counted once. The chain has TRBV27 and TRBJ2-7; weak D call: TRBD1 (5 bases). This CDR3 is 14 amino acids long. Trimming pared 4 bases from V and 1 base from J, leaving 11 bases between. Per germline, CDR1 MNHEY and CDR2 SMNVEV (reference sequence). The chain's CDR3 is CASSSATDSYEQYF. The CDR3 region has the DNA TGTGCCAGCAGTTCCGCGACAGATTCCTACGAGCAGTACTTC.

This clone was seen a handful of times. The genes are TRBV29-1 and TRBJ2-7, with D unresolved. The V and J ends lost 4 bases and 3 bases respectively, with 7 bases between them. The CDR3 has 11 amino acids. Germline CDR1 reads SQVTM; CDR2 reads ANQGSEA. Here the CDR3 reads CSVVNSYEQYF. Written as DNA, the CDR3 is TGCAGCGTTGTTAACAGCTACGAGCAGTACTTC.

This clone was counted once. The V and J genes are TRBV19 and TRBJ2-5; D not resolved. There are 15 residues in the CDR3. Germline CDR1 is LNHDA and CDR2 is SQIVND (reference sequence). V was clipped by 5 bases and J by 1 base, with 14 bases between them. Written as DNA, the CDR3 is TGTGCCAGTAGTCCGCTCACCGCAGGCCAAGAGACCCAGTACTTC. This sequence encodes CASSPLTAGQETQYF.

The chain is built from TRBV9 and TRBJ1-4, with D maybe TRBD1 (6 bases). V lost 4 bases, J lost 8 bases, and 18 bases lay in between. Per germline, CDR1 SGDLS and CDR2 YYNGEE. The CDR3 runs 15 residues. CDR3 amino acids: CASSSSGESGEKLFF. The CDR3 coding sequence is TGTGCCAGCAGCTCCTCAGGGGAGTCGGGAGAAAAACTGTTTTTT.

This chain uses TRBV27 with TRBJ1-6, with D hard to call. The CDR3 loop spans 13 amino acids. Germline CDR1 reads MNHEY; CDR2 reads SMNVEV (reference sequence). V was cut by 6 bases and J by 2 bases, with 5 bases left in between. CDR3 in DNA: TGTGCCAGCAGCCAGACCTATAATTCACCCCTCCACTTT. It encodes CASSQTYNSPLHF.

The chain combines TRBV3-1 (or the pseudogene TRBV3-2) with TRBJ2-5, with 14 bases matching TRBD2. The germline CDR1 and CDR2 sequences are LGHDT and YNNKEL (reference sequence). J was trimmed by 4 bases and V by 3 bases; bases with no gene match: 13. The CDR3 is 19 residues long. CDR3 sequence (DNA): TGTGCCAGCAGCCATTCGACTAGCGGGGGGGCCGGGACCAGAGAGACCCAGTACTTC. Protein product: CASSHSTSGGAGTRETQYF.

The chain uses TRBV10-3 and TRBJ1-5; D is perhaps TRBD1 (5 bases). Germline V gene sequence: CDR1 ENHRY, CDR2 SYGVKD. Deletions cut 3 bases from V and 3 bases from J, with 9 bases between. There are 14 residues in the CDR3. CDR3 amino acids: CAISDGGNNQPQHF. The CDR3 coding sequence is TGTGCCATCAGTGACGGGGGGAACAATCAGCCCCAGCATTTT.

This clone showed up just a few times. The chain is built from TRBV11-2 and TRBJ1-4, with D perhaps matching TRBD1 (5 bases). Germline values: CDR1 SGHAT, CDR2 FQNNGV. V lost 2 bases, J lost 7 bases, and 11 bases lay in between. The length of the CDR3 is 14 residues. The DNA of the CDR3 is TGTGCCAGCAGCTTATACCAGGGAGGTGAAAAACTGTTTTTT. Its translation: CASSLYQGGEKLFF.

This chain uses TRBV20-1 with TRBJ1-2; D perhaps matches TRBD1 (5 bases). CDR1 and CDR2 from the germline V gene are DFQATT and SNEGSKA (reference sequence). V was trimmed by 1 base and J by 8 bases, leaving 8 bases between them. This CDR3 has 11 residues. CDR3 bases: TGCAGTGCTAGAGCTCGACAGGGCTACACCTTC. It specifies CSARARQGYTF.

The chain employs TRBV18 and TRBJ1-5; TRBD1 matches at 10 bases. Per the germline V gene, CDR1 is KGHSH and CDR2 is LQKENI. J gave up 4 bases and V 1 base, and 4 bases lay outside the gene matches. The CDR3 length is 16 residues. CDR3 nucleotides: TGTGCCAGCTCACCACGGACAGGGGGAGGGAATCAGCCCCAGCATTTT. This sequence encodes CASSPRTGGGNQPQHF.

About this clone itself: The junction departs from germline at one end; a sequencing error may be responsible. The V and J genes are TRBV6-6 and TRBJ2-3; D perhaps matches TRBD1 (6 bases). CDR3 length equals 14 residues. CDR1 MNHNY and CDR2 SVGAGI come from the germline V gene (reference sequence). CDR3 DNA: TGTGCCAGCAGTTACCGTCATTTGGACAGACGACAAAATTTT. Amino acids: CASSYRHLDRRQNF.

The gene calls are TRBV7-9 and TRBJ2-1; no clear D. V lost 5 bases and J lost 5, with 10 bases in between. CDR1 and CDR2 from the germline V gene are SEHNR and FQNEAQ (reference sequence). There are 13 residues in the CDR3. Here the CDR3 DNA reads TGTGCCAGCAGCAGGGTCGTTAACAATGAGCAGTTCTTC. It yields the protein CASSRVVNNEQFF.

This clone was detected once. This chain links TRBV7-2 with TRBJ2-1; D is possibly TRBD1 (5 bases). The CDR3 consists of 15 residues. Trimming took off 5 bases at V and 2 bases at J, with 13 bases between the two ends. Germline CDR1 is SGHTA and CDR2 is FQGNSA. The CDR3 DNA follows: TGTGCCAGCAGCACTGACAGCCCAACCTACAATGAGCAGTTCTTC. Protein sequence: CASSTDSPTYNEQFF.

This clone was counted a single time. This chain uses TRBV3-1 (or the pseudogene TRBV3-2) with TRBJ2-6; D gene unclear. With 5 bases removed from V and 0 bases from J, the gap between germline ends came to 17 bases. The germline CDR1 and CDR2 sequences are LGHDT and YNNKEL (reference sequence). The CDR3 consists of 18 residues. The CDR3: CASSAVSNAFSGANVLTF. The DNA for the CDR3 is TGTGCCAGCAGCGCGGTGTCTAACGCGTTCTCTGGGGCCAACGTCCTGACTTTC.

The V gene is TRBV10-3, the J gene TRBJ2-5, with 9 positions matching TRBD1. Germline V CDR1 and CDR2: ENHRY, SYGVKD. This CDR3 is 15 amino acids long. V was pared by 7 bases and J by 2 bases, with 8 bases of the junction left unmatched. The CDR3 sequence: CAIKPGQGLQETQYF. The CDR3 DNA is TGTGCCATCAAACCGGGACAGGGACTACAAGAGACCCAGTACTTC.

This clone appeared a few times. The chain joins TRBV28 to TRBJ1-1; 8 nucleotides line up with TRBD1. Losses at the gene ends were 6 bases for V and 7 bases for J; bases not matched to a gene: 13. Per the germline V gene, CDR1 is MDHEN and CDR2 is SYDVKM. The length of the CDR3 is 15 residues. This CDR3 is CASSKLDRGSDEAFF. The CDR3 DNA sequence: TGTGCCAGCAGCAAACTAGACAGGGGATCGGATGAAGCTTTCTTT. Based on the CDR3 plus reference TRBV28 and TRBJ1-1, the full variable domain is DVKVTQSSRYLVKRTGEKVFLECVQDMDHENMFWYRQDPGLGLRLIYFSYDVKMKEKGDIPEGYSVSREKKERFSLILESASTNQTSMYLCASSKLDRGSDEAFFGQGTRLTVV.

The rearrangement joins TRBV9 to TRBJ2-5, with 9 bases matching TRBD2. Germline V gene sequence: CDR1 SGDLS, CDR2 YYNGEE. V was pared by 0 bases and J by 4 bases, with 7 bases of the junction left unmatched. The length of the CDR3 is 16 residues. The CDR3 nucleotides read TGTGCCAGCAGCGTAGCGGGAAGCGGGGGGTTAGAGACCCAGTACTTC. Encoded protein: CASSVAGSGGLETQYF.

The V and J genes are TRBV19 and TRBJ2-2; D is perhaps TRBD2 (6 bases). The CDR3 sequence is 14 residues long. V shed 6 bases and J shed 5 bases, with 13 bases lying between them. Germline V gives CDR1 LNHDA, CDR2 SQIVND (reference sequence). CDR3 sequence: CASSPTGGTGELFF. The CDR3 DNA reads TGTGCCAGTAGCCCTACCGGGGGTACCGGGGAGCTGTTTTTT. The full variable domain, with the rest looked up from reference TRBV19 and TRBJ2-2, is DGGITQSPKYLFRKEGQNVTLSCEQNLNHDAMYWYRQDPGQGLRLIYYSQIVNDFQKGDIAEGYSVSREKKESFPLTVTSAQKNPTAFYLCASSPTGGTGELFFGEGSRLTVL.